These T cell receptor beta chains were read from a single sample in a study of blood T cells in healthy people across ages. TCRdb re-analysed the 5' RACE reads in MiXCR, keeping a single row per CDR3 protein. The profile covers 780,000 or so distinct CDR3 sequences, with approximately 25% appearing a single time and approximately 3.7% taken by the ten largest. These data were likewise used in another study, on T cells of mothers and their children.

Material: blood. The receptor set was obtained from a boy under 18 in good health. The CDR3 runs from the conserved cysteine through the conserved F or W. D genes are given only for firm matches. For some rows the clone size is stated as once, few or many, or as a class when expanded; others skip it.

D gene: .
clone size: few
J gene: TRBJ2-7
V gene: TRBV4-3
CDR3 DNA: TGCGCCAGCAGCCAAGTAACAGGCGGCACCTACGAGCAGTACTTC
CDR3 protein: CASSQVTGGTYEQYF

D gene: TRBD1
clone size: .
J gene: TRBJ1-2
V gene: TRBV7-9
CDR3 DNA: TGTGCCAGCAGCTCCCAGGACAGGCACTATGGCTACACCTTC
CDR3 protein: CASSSQDRHYGYTF

D gene: TRBD1
clone size: .
J gene: TRBJ1-2
V gene: TRBV20-1
CDR3 DNA: TGCAGTGCTAGTTTGGGGAGGACAGGGCACTATGGCTACACCTTC
CDR3 protein: CSASLGRTGHYGYTF

D gene: .
clone size: .
J gene: TRBJ1-5
V gene: TRBV5-5
CDR3 DNA: TGTGCCAGCAGCTTAAACCAAAATCAGCCCCAGCATTTT
CDR3 protein: CASSLNQNQPQHF

D gene: TRBD1
clone size: .
J gene: TRBJ1-1
V gene: TRBV24-1
CDR3 DNA: TGTGCCACCAGCCGACAGGGGGGCACTGAAGCTTTCTTT
CDR3 protein: CATSRQGGTEAFF

D gene: .
clone size: few
J gene: TRBJ2-7
V gene: TRBV6-6
CDR3 DNA: TGTGCCAGCGTGGATAGAGCGGGTAGAAGAAACGAGCAGTACTTC
CDR3 protein: CASVDRAGRRNEQYF

D gene: .
clone size: .
J gene: TRBJ1-5
V gene: TRBV19
CDR3 DNA: TGTGCCAGTAGTATAGAAGGGGTTCAGCCCCAGCATTTT
CDR3 protein: CASSIEGVQPQHF

D gene: .
clone size: few
J gene: TRBJ2-1
V gene: TRBV4-2
CDR3 DNA: TGTGCCAGCAAAAGGCCTGAAGGCGATGAGCAGTTCTTC
CDR3 protein: CASKRPEGDEQFF

D gene: .
clone size: .
J gene: TRBJ2-1
V gene: TRBV6-5
CDR3 DNA: TGTGCCAGCAGTTACATTCCGGGACAACCGAGGTACAATGAGCAGTTCTTC
CDR3 protein: CASSYIPGQPRYNEQFF

D gene: .
clone size: .
J gene: TRBJ2-2
V gene: TRBV28
CDR3 DNA: TGTGCCAGCAGAACCCCGGACTACCTGAACACCGGGGGGCTGTTTTTT
CDR3 protein: CASRTPDYLNTGGLFF

D gene: TRBD1
clone size: many
J gene: TRBJ2-7
V gene: TRBV4-3
CDR3 DNA: TGTGCCAGCAGCCAGGACAGGGGTTCCTACGAGCAGTACTTC
CDR3 protein: CASSQDRGSYEQYF